These T cell receptor beta chains were read from a single sample in a study of tumor and adjacent non-tumor tissue in lung cancer. MiXCR, run by TCRdb on the multiplex PCR reads, gives a single entry per CDR3 protein. Of 95,000 to 150,000 distinct CDR3 sequences listed, 66% are singletons. The sample comprised lung tumor tissue. The origin of the receptors is a man between 25 and 39 years old with non-small cell lung cancer. The conserved cysteine and the conserved F or W are not part of the CDR3 here. Fields, in order: V gene, J gene, CDR3 protein.

v_gene: TRBV20-1; j_gene: TRBJ2-3; CDR3aa: SARSTGGADRHY
v_gene: TRBV4-1; j_gene: TRBJ2-1; CDR3aa: ASSQERGTSSVNEQF
v_gene: TRBV20-1; j_gene: TRBJ2-5; CDR3aa: SVRLTGYETQY
v_gene: TRBV20-1; j_gene: TRBJ2-1; CDR3aa: SARTCGDHNEQF
v_gene: TRBV4-3; j_gene: TRBJ2-5; CDR3aa: ASSQDPSAHRESQY
v_gene: TRBV24-1; j_gene: TRBJ2-6; CDR3aa: ATSDLRVGSGANVLT
v_gene: TRBV12-3/TRBV12-4; j_gene: TRBJ1-1; CDR3aa: ASSPNRTRGTGAF
v_gene: TRBV4-3; j_gene: TRBJ2-3; CDR3aa: ASSQDVTGGGYTQY
v_gene: TRBV6-1; j_gene: TRBJ1-1; CDR3aa: ASSAGLRSEAS
v_gene: TRBV6-5; j_gene: TRBJ1-1; CDR3aa: ASSWTGNTEAF
v_gene: TRBV6-1; j_gene: TRBJ2-5; CDR3aa: ASSDMGYMRETQY
v_gene: TRBV4-1; j_gene: TRBJ1-5; CDR3aa: AISQEGRSDQPQH
v_gene: TRBV29-1; j_gene: TRBJ2-2; CDR3aa: SVSNGAGGELL
v_gene: TRBV6-5; j_gene: TRBJ2-7; CDR3aa: ASNWSSSGSYDQY
v_gene: TRBV12-3/TRBV12-4; j_gene: TRBJ2-7; CDR3aa: ASSSRTSGRPRSEQY
v_gene: TRBV11-2; j_gene: TRBJ1-4; CDR3aa: VSSRGPTGGSEKLF
v_gene: TRBV11-3; j_gene: TRBJ2-1; CDR3aa: ANSQGGDLAGREQL
v_gene: TRBV20-1; j_gene: TRBJ2-2; CDR3aa: STRNAGGELF
v_gene: TRBV11-1; j_gene: TRBJ2-3; CDR3aa: ASSLEDILRTDTQY
v_gene: TRBV5-4; j_gene: TRBJ2-5; CDR3aa: ASSGRGAVTQY
v_gene: TRBV20-1; j_gene: TRBJ1-2; CDR3aa: SAPRGRGRGYT
v_gene: TRBV6-1; j_gene: TRBJ1-2; CDR3aa: ASSRFDGCS
v_gene: TRBV10-3; j_gene: TRBJ2-2; CDR3aa: AISESKGALNTGELF
v_gene: TRBV29-1; j_gene: TRBJ1-1; CDR3aa: SVEPGARSEAF
v_gene: TRBV24-1; j_gene: TRBJ2-3; CDR3aa: ATGPGASTDTQY
v_gene: TRBV20-1; j_gene: TRBJ1-3; CDR3aa: STRDRGAAGNTIY
v_gene: TRBV6-5; j_gene: TRBJ2-1; CDR3aa: ASSFNRFNEQF
v_gene: TRBV6-5; j_gene: TRBJ2-5; CDR3aa: ASSGTGTSGETQY
v_gene: TRBV5-5; j_gene: TRBJ1-5; CDR3aa: ASSLLQGPGPQH
v_gene: TRBV4-1; j_gene: TRBJ2-1; CDR3aa: ARSQLSGRADIEQF
v_gene: TRBV5-6; j_gene: TRBJ1-1; CDR3aa: ASSPIGDGGRAF
v_gene: TRBV12-3/TRBV12-4; j_gene: TRBJ2-1; CDR3aa: ASSRRASGGQHKYNEQF
v_gene: TRBV5-6; j_gene: TRBJ2-4; CDR3aa: ASSLGLWDIQY
v_gene: TRBV6-2/TRBV6-3; j_gene: TRBJ1-1; CDR3aa: ASSLLGYRNTEAF
v_gene: TRBV4-3; j_gene: TRBJ1-1; CDR3aa: ASRQDEGGNIEAF
v_gene: TRBV6-5; j_gene: TRBJ1-2; CDR3aa: ASSYSVRGYNGYT
v_gene: TRBV4-1; j_gene: TRBJ2-7; CDR3aa: ASSQRTFGSYEQY
v_gene: TRBV12-3/TRBV12-4; j_gene: TRBJ2-1; CDR3aa: ASSAGLRHNEQF
v_gene: TRBV20-1; j_gene: TRBJ2-7; CDR3aa: SVRAPTSGAYEQY